This T cell receptor beta chain stems from a study of shared clonotypes between healthy human individuals. This clone was seen only once. The method was immunoSEQ multiplex PCR; TCRdb's version includes in-frame clones alone and lacks a portion of them. The top ten clones hold 0.3% to 0.4% of a sample with 2.3 million or so clones, approximately 93% of them seen once. Sequencing was done on a sample of naive CD4+ T cells from PBMCs. Specified subset: CD45RA+ positively selected. This receptor was obtained from a man aged 18 to 35 in good health. Some clones in this sample may be carry-over from other donors' samples.

The CDR3 DNA reads TGTGCCAGCAGTGCCCTGGGGTCCTCTAGCACAGATACGCAGTATTTT. It is translated as CASSALGSSSTDTQYF. This chain uses TRBV28 with TRBJ2-3; D is ambiguous. The germline V and J ends were trimmed by 5 bases and 0 bases, with 15 bases remaining between them. Germline CDR1 and CDR2: MDHEN and SYDVKM. CDR3 length: 16 amino acids.